These 25 T cell receptor beta chains were all obtained from the same sample, sequenced in a study of blood T cells in healthy people across ages. The second PCR ran about 6 to 11 cycles with a sample-barcoded 5' primer and J-beta primers. TCRdb analysed the 5' RACE reads with MiXCR anew, one entry per CDR3 protein. The table records approximately 880,000 distinct CDR3 sequences, under 50% of them present only once. The specimen sequenced was blood. Source of these receptors: a man aged 25-40 years in good health.

The rearrangement links TRBV7-9 to TRBJ1-2, with 8 bases matching TRBD1. CDR1 is SEHNR, CDR2 FQNEAQ, per germline (reference sequence). With 10 bases clipped from V and 8 bases from J, the junction kept 6 bases outside the gene matches. The CDR3 is 11 amino acids. DNA of the CDR3: TGTGCCACCCAGGGGGCGCAGGGCTACACCTTC. Amino acids: CATQGAQGYTF.

The V call is TRBV7-2, the J call TRBJ2-7; D possibly matches TRBD1 or TRBD2 (5 bases each). The CDR3 covers 14 residues. The V gene's germline CDR1 is SGHTA and CDR2 FQGNSA. V was clipped by 1 base and J by 3 bases, with 10 bases between them. The CDR3 DNA is TGTGCCAGCAGCTTAGGCAGGGCGGGCTACGAGCAGTACTTC. It codes for CASSLGRAGYEQYF.

The V gene is TRBV7-9, the J gene TRBJ2-2, with 7 positions matching TRBD1. This CDR3 has 15 amino acids. With 2 bases clipped from V and 4 bases from J, the junction kept 4 bases outside the gene matches. Germline CDR1 is SEHNR and CDR2 is FQNEAQ (reference sequence). This CDR3 is CASSLQGVITGELFF. CDR3 bases: TGTGCCAGCAGCTTACAGGGGGTCATCACCGGGGAGCTGTTTTTT.

This chain uses TRBV5-1 with TRBJ1-4; the match to TRBD1 covers 11 bases. This CDR3 has 18 residues. Germline V gene data show CDR1 as SGHRS and CDR2 as YFSETQ. V lost 4 bases and J lost 2; bases outside the gene matches: 10. CDR3 coding DNA: TGCGCCAGCAGCCAGGACAGGGGGCTCAGCGTGACTAATGAAAAACTGTTTTTT. Protein product: CASSQDRGLSVTNEKLFF.

The chain employs TRBV25-1 and TRBJ2-7, with D possibly called TRBD1 or TRBD2 (6 bases each). The J call may not be correct, given that the DNA end is closer to TRBJ2-4. From germline, CDR1 is MGHDK and CDR2 SYGVNS. The CDR3 is 16 amino acids. CDR3 coding DNA: TGTGCCAGCAGTGGGGGTGCGGGGACATCACCCGGCATTCAGTACTTC. Protein product: CASSGGAGTSPGIQYF.

The chain joins TRBV7-2 to TRBJ2-7; no definite D call. The germline gives CDR1 SGHTA, CDR2 FQGNSA. Trimming removed 5 bases from V and 3 bases from J, with 14 bases in between. The CDR3 has 14 residues. Here the CDR3 reads CASSPLKSGYEQYF. DNA for the CDR3: TGTGCCAGCAGCCCCCTCAAATCTGGCTACGAGCAGTACTTC.

This clonotype turned up a few times. The V call is TRBV25-1, the J call TRBJ2-5, with a possible D match to TRBD2 (5 bases). Germline V gene sequence: CDR1 MGHDK, CDR2 SYGVNS. Trimming left V 0 bases short and J 5 bases short, with 10 bases between. This CDR3 region has 14 residues. The CDR3 reads CASSEYSQRETQYF. The CDR3 region has the DNA TGTGCCAGCAGTGAATACAGCCAGCGGGAGACCCAGTACTTC. Together with reference TRBV25-1 and TRBJ2-5, the CDR3 gives the full variable domain: EADIYQTPRYLVIGTGKKITLECSQTMGHDKMYWYQQDPGMELHLIHYSYGVNSTEKGDLSSESTVSRIRTEHFPLTLESARPSHTSQYLCASSEYSQRETQYFGPGTRLLVL.

This chain links TRBV6-2 or TRBV6-3 with TRBJ1-2; no definite D call. Germline assignment: CDR1 MNHEY and CDR2 SVGEGT. Trimming took off 6 bases at V and 0 bases at J, with 17 bases between the two ends. This CDR3 has 16 amino acids. The CDR3 protein is CASSRTAGPANYGYTF. CDR3 DNA sequence: TGTGCCAGCAGCCGAACTGCAGGACCTGCTAACTATGGCTACACCTTC.

The chain recombines TRBV20-1 with TRBJ2-1; D uncertain. With 0 bases removed from V and 6 bases from J, the gap between germline ends came to 18 bases. CDR1 is DFQATT, CDR2 SNEGSKA, per germline (reference sequence). This CDR3 region has 16 residues. The CDR3 coding sequence is TGCAGTGCTAGAGACCCAACCTCACGCGGTATCAATGAGCAGTTCTTC. It yields the protein CSARDPTSRGINEQFF.

The V gene is TRBV4-2, the J gene TRBJ2-4; perhaps D is TRBD1 or TRBD2 (6 bases each). Germline-derived CDR1 and CDR2 are LGHNA and YNFKEQ. Trimming stripped 1 base from V and 6 bases from J, with 16 bases between. This CDR3 spans 16 amino acids. The CDR3 protein is CASSQAEGVRGNIQYF. In DNA, the CDR3 is TGTGCCAGCAGCCAAGCGGAGGGGGTCAGGGGAAACATTCAGTACTTC.

Only a few counts were recorded for this clonotype. This rearrangement joins TRBV28 to TRBJ1-5; TRBD1 aligns across 8 bases. Germline V gives CDR1 MDHEN, CDR2 SYDVKM. V dropped 5 bases and J dropped 6; count of bases not matched to a gene: 9. The CDR3 is 15 residues long. The CDR3 DNA reads TGTGCCAGCAGTCCGTGGGACAGGAAAAGTCAGCCCCAGCATTTT. It codes for CASSPWDRKSQPQHF.

The chain uses TRBV10-3 and TRBJ2-7, with unresolved D. This CDR3 region has 13 residues. Germline V gene lookup returns CDR1 ENHRY and CDR2 SYGVKD. The ends were cut back, 6 bases at V and 0 bases at J, with 9 bases in the middle. CDR3 residues: CAIRGLSSYEQYF. CDR3 nucleotide sequence: TGTGCCATCAGGGGGTTGAGCTCCTACGAGCAGTACTTC.

This clonotype was detected only a few times. V and J are TRBV27 and TRBJ1-2; TRBD1 matches at 7 bases. Germline loops: CDR1 MNHEY, CDR2 SMNVEV (reference sequence). J lost 8 bases, V lost 4 bases, and 10 bases had no gene match. This CDR3 has 14 amino acids. The CDR3 loop is CASSWDSGGEGYTF. CDR3 DNA: TGTGCCAGCAGTTGGGACAGTGGGGGTGAAGGCTACACCTTC.

The CDR3 here is CAIRGTTNEKLFF. Written as DNA, the CDR3 is TGTGCCATCAGGGGGACAACTAATGAAAAACTGTTTTTT. The chain has TRBV10-3 and TRBJ1-4; no reliable D call. Germline assignment: CDR1 ENHRY and CDR2 SYGVKD. This CDR3 comprises 13 residues. V lost 6 bases and J lost 0, with 5 bases in between.

With respect to this clonotype: Just one base apart from a much larger clone, this may be a read error. V is TRBV4-3 and J is TRBJ2-5; possibly TRBD2 for D (6 bases). Germline V gives CDR1 LGHNA, CDR2 YSLEER. V lost 2 bases and J 3 bases, leaving 13 bases between the germline ends. The length of the CDR3 is 15 residues. CDR3 sequence (DNA): TGCGCCAGCAGCCAAATAATGTCGGGGGAAGAGACCCAGTACTTC. This encodes CASSQIMSGEETQYF.

This clonotype was counted at least ten times. The rearrangement links TRBV6-4 to TRBJ2-1; D uncertain. Germline V gives CDR1 MRHNA, CDR2 SNTAGT. Trimming cost V 2 bases and J 0 bases, with 8 bases left between them. The CDR3 runs to 15 residues. The CDR3 nucleotides read TGTGCCAGCAGTGACGCGGCGAGCTCCTACAATGAGCAGTTCTTC. Protein product: CASSDAASSYNEQFF.

The chain uses TRBV21-1 and TRBJ2-3; the table assigns TRBD1, which was not confirmed against the DNA. TRBV21-1 is reported as a pseudogene. The CDR3 has 18 amino acids. In DNA, the CDR3 is TGTGCCAGCAGCAAAGCTCAACCCCGACAGGGGAGCACAGATACGCAGTATTTT. Translating it yields CASSKAQPRQGSTDTQYF.

Only a few counts were recorded for this clonotype. This chain joins TRBV24-1 and TRBJ2-3; the D gene is possibly TRBD2 (7 bases). Germline V CDR1 and CDR2: KGHDR, SFDVKD. The V and J ends lost 3 bases and 3 bases respectively, with 12 bases between them. The CDR3 covers 15 residues. CDR3 in DNA: TGTGCCACCAGTGATGGGGGGGGCCTAACAGATACGCAGTATTTT. Translated, it gives CATSDGGGLTDTQYF.

Only a few counts were recorded for this clonotype. The chain employs TRBV12-3 or TRBV12-4 and TRBJ1-2; D may be TRBD1 (5 bases). This CDR3 has 14 residues. V lost 1 base to trimming and J lost 4 bases, with 10 bases between them. Written as DNA, the CDR3 is TGTGCCAGCAGTTTAGACAGGAGCCTCTATGGCTACACCTTC. Protein sequence: CASSLDRSLYGYTF.

The sample holds a few counts of this clonotype. The chain carries TRBV3-1 and TRBJ2-7; D unclear. Germline CDR1 LGHDT, CDR2 YNNKEL (reference sequence). The V end was cut by 4 bases, the J end by 3 bases, with 22 bases between. CDR3 length: 17 amino acids. Here the CDR3 reads CASSPTPLAAVSYEQYF. The CDR3 DNA follows: TGTGCCAGCAGCCCGACCCCTCTGGCTGCAGTTAGCTACGAGCAGTACTTC.

This chain links TRBV4-1 with TRBJ1-6, with 8 positions matching TRBD1. The CDR3 has 15 residues. The germline CDR1 and CDR2 sequences are MGHRA and YSYEKL. Trimming removed 1 base from V and 10 bases from J; junction bases left unmatched: 6. DNA for the CDR3: TGCGCCAGCAGCCAAGGCGGACAGGGCACCTCACCCCTCCACTTT. It is translated as CASSQGGQGTSPLHF.

This rearrangement joins TRBV27 to TRBJ2-3; D is unresolved. The CDR3 covers 14 residues. Germline V gives CDR1 MNHEY, CDR2 SMNVEV (reference sequence). V lost 7 bases to trimming and J lost 2 bases, with 13 bases between them. The CDR3 region has the DNA TGTGCCAGCACCCCTATTGGGTCCACAGATACGCAGTATTTT. Protein product: CASTPIGSTDTQYF.

V and J are TRBV6-2 or TRBV6-3 and TRBJ2-1; 14 nucleotides line up with TRBD2. This CDR3 comprises 15 residues. Germline V CDR1 and CDR2: MNHEY, SVGEGT. The V gene end was trimmed by 5 bases and the J gene end by 6 bases; junction bases not matched to a gene: 3. The CDR3 is CASSRLAGGLNEQFF. In nucleotides, the CDR3 is TGTGCCAGCAGTCGACTAGCGGGGGGGCTCAATGAGCAGTTCTTC.

Ten or more counts support this clonotype. The chain recombines TRBV10-3 with TRBJ2-7, with D hard to call. Germline V CDR1 and CDR2: ENHRY, SYGVKD. This CDR3 has 11 residues. Deletions cut 3 bases from V and 7 bases from J, with 7 bases between. The CDR3 bases are TGTGCCATCAGTGATGCTGAAGAGCAGTACTTC. Encoded protein: CAISDAEEQYF.

This clonotype has a count of ten or more. The chain employs TRBV12-3 or TRBV12-4 and TRBJ2-7; a weak D match, TRBD1 (7 bases). Trimming removed 4 bases from V and 2 bases from J, with 12 bases in between. The CDR3 runs to 14 residues. The DNA of the CDR3 is TGTGCCAGCAGTTGGACAGGAGGGACCTACGAGCAGTACTTC. Translation: CASSWTGGTYEQYF.